The 3 T cell receptor beta chains listed next were all sequenced from one sample in a study of Ad26.COV2.S vaccination and SARS-CoV-2 variants. Clones were read by immunoSEQ multiplex PCR, and TCRdb kept only the in-frame ones, dropping some. Of some 460,000 clones detected, around 89% appear once; the ten largest clones hold about 1.5%. The sample's treatment: some 20 received Ad26.COV2.S at low or high dose, single or two shots; about 5 received placebo; per-sample allocation not given. On day 63 after the first injection, vaccine and placebo recipients gave samples. The material was peripheral blood, obtained in a trial of Ad26.COV2.S vaccine versus placebo. These receptors all stem from a person aged 18-60 years who received the Ad26.COV2.S COVID-19 vaccine or a placebo.

A word on this clone: This same CDR3 is encoded by further DNA sequences in the sample. This chain joins TRBV30 and TRBJ2-3; tentative D call: TRBD2 (5 bases). CDR3 length equals 14 residues. Germline assignment: CDR1 GTSNPN and CDR2 SVGIG (reference sequence). Between the trimmed V and J ends, which lost 0 bases and 0 bases, there was a span of 7 bases. This CDR3 reads CAWSVGGSTDTQYF. The CDR3 bases are TGTGCCTGGAGTGTCGGCGGGAGCACAGATACGCAGTATTTT. Variable domain in full (rest from reference TRBV30 and TRBJ2-3): SQTIHQWPATLVQPVGSPLSLECTVEGTSNPNLYWYRQAAGRGLQLLFYSVGIGQISSEVPQNLSASRPQDRQFILSSKKLLLSDSGFYLCAWSVGGSTDTQYFGPGTRLTVL.

The chain has TRBV4-2 and TRBJ2-1; the D gene is possibly TRBD2 (6 bases). V was shortened by 5 bases and J by 0 bases, with 11 bases between the two germline ends. The CDR3 is 15 residues long. In germline, CDR1 is LGHNA, CDR2 YNFKEQ. Here the CDR3 DNA reads TGTGCCAGCAGCAGTGGGGGGAGCTCCTACAATGAGCAGTTCTTC. It specifies CASSSGGSSYNEQFF.

This chain uses TRBV9 with TRBJ2-2; D is undetermined. Germline V lookup: CDR1 SGDLS, CDR2 YYNGEE. This CDR3 comprises 16 residues. Trimming took 4 bases from V and 0 from J, leaving 13 bases between them. CDR3 bases: TGTGCCAGCAGCCCCGCTTTGGCAGCGAACACCGGGGAGCTGTTTTTT. Translated, it gives CASSPALAANTGELFF.